These 6 T cell receptor beta chains share one sample of origin, sequenced in a study of blood T cell repertoires in COVID-19. Sequenced by immunoSEQ multiplex PCR; TCRdb stores in-frame clones only, minus some. The repertoire holds 25,000 to 30,000 clones, around 86% seen once, with around two thirds in the top ten. The sequencing sample was made of peripheral blood. Receptor source: a man in his 70s with acute or convalescent COVID-19.

J is TRBJ1-2 and V is TRBV3-1 (or the pseudogene TRBV3-2); 8 nucleotides agree with TRBD1. Germline V gives CDR1 LGHDT, CDR2 YNNKEL (reference sequence). After removal of 6 bases from V and 2 bases from J, the junction contained 11 bases not matched to a gene. The CDR3 loop spans 16 amino acids. CDR3 DNA: TGTGCCAGCAGTCATACTGGGGGACAGGAAAACTATGGCTACACCTTC. Translation: CASSHTGGQENYGYTF.

The chain has TRBV5-1 and TRBJ2-7; 9 positions match TRBD1. Trimming cost V 5 bases and J 4 bases; bases outside gene matches: 4. Germline assignment: CDR1 SGHRS and CDR2 YFSETQ. The CDR3 is made up of 13 amino acids. CDR3 DNA sequence: TGCGCCAGCAGGGGGACAGGGAGGTACGAGCAGTACTTC. It yields the protein CASRGTGRYEQYF.

J is TRBJ2-1 and V is TRBV9; weak D call: TRBD2 (6 bases). V was cut by 3 bases and J by 0 bases, with 10 bases left in between. The CDR3 is made up of 15 amino acids. Germline loops: CDR1 SGDLS, CDR2 YYNGEE. The DNA of the CDR3 is TGTGCCAGCAGCGCTAGCGCCCTCTCCTACAATGAGCAGTTCTTC. Translation gives CASSASALSYNEQFF.

This clone was observed once. The chain carries TRBV5-1 and TRBJ2-4; unclear D gene. The CDR3 runs to 14 residues. Germline V CDR1 and CDR2: SGHRS, YFSETQ. V was clipped by 3 bases and J by 3 bases, with 10 bases between them. The CDR3 region is CASSSDSSKNIQYF. The CDR3 nucleotides are TGCGCCAGCAGCTCCGACTCCAGCAAAAACATTCAGTACTTC. Full variable domain (rest looked up from reference TRBV5-1 and TRBJ2-4): KAGVTQTPRYLIKTRGQQVTLSCSPISGHRSVSWYQQTPGQGLQFLFEYFSETQRNKGNFPGRFSGRQFSNSRSEMNVSTLELGDSALYLCASSSDSSKNIQYFGAGTRLSVL.

This rearrangement joins TRBV30 to TRBJ2-5; D uncertain. Germline CDR1 GTSNPN, CDR2 SVGIG (reference sequence). The length of the CDR3 is 11 residues. Deletions cut 0 bases from V and 5 bases from J, with 4 bases between. CDR3 amino acids: CAWSVRETQYF. The CDR3 DNA reads TGTGCCTGGAGTGTACGGGAGACCCAGTACTTC.

This rearrangement joins TRBV7-9 to TRBJ2-2, with D unresolved. The V gene's germline CDR1 is SEHNR and CDR2 FQNEAQ (reference sequence). Trimming took off 11 bases at V and 0 bases at J, with 13 bases between the two ends. The CDR3 is made up of 14 amino acids. CDR3 in DNA: TGTGCCGGCGAGGTATACCCGAACACCGGGGAGCTGTTTTTT. Residues: CAGEVYPNTGELFF.